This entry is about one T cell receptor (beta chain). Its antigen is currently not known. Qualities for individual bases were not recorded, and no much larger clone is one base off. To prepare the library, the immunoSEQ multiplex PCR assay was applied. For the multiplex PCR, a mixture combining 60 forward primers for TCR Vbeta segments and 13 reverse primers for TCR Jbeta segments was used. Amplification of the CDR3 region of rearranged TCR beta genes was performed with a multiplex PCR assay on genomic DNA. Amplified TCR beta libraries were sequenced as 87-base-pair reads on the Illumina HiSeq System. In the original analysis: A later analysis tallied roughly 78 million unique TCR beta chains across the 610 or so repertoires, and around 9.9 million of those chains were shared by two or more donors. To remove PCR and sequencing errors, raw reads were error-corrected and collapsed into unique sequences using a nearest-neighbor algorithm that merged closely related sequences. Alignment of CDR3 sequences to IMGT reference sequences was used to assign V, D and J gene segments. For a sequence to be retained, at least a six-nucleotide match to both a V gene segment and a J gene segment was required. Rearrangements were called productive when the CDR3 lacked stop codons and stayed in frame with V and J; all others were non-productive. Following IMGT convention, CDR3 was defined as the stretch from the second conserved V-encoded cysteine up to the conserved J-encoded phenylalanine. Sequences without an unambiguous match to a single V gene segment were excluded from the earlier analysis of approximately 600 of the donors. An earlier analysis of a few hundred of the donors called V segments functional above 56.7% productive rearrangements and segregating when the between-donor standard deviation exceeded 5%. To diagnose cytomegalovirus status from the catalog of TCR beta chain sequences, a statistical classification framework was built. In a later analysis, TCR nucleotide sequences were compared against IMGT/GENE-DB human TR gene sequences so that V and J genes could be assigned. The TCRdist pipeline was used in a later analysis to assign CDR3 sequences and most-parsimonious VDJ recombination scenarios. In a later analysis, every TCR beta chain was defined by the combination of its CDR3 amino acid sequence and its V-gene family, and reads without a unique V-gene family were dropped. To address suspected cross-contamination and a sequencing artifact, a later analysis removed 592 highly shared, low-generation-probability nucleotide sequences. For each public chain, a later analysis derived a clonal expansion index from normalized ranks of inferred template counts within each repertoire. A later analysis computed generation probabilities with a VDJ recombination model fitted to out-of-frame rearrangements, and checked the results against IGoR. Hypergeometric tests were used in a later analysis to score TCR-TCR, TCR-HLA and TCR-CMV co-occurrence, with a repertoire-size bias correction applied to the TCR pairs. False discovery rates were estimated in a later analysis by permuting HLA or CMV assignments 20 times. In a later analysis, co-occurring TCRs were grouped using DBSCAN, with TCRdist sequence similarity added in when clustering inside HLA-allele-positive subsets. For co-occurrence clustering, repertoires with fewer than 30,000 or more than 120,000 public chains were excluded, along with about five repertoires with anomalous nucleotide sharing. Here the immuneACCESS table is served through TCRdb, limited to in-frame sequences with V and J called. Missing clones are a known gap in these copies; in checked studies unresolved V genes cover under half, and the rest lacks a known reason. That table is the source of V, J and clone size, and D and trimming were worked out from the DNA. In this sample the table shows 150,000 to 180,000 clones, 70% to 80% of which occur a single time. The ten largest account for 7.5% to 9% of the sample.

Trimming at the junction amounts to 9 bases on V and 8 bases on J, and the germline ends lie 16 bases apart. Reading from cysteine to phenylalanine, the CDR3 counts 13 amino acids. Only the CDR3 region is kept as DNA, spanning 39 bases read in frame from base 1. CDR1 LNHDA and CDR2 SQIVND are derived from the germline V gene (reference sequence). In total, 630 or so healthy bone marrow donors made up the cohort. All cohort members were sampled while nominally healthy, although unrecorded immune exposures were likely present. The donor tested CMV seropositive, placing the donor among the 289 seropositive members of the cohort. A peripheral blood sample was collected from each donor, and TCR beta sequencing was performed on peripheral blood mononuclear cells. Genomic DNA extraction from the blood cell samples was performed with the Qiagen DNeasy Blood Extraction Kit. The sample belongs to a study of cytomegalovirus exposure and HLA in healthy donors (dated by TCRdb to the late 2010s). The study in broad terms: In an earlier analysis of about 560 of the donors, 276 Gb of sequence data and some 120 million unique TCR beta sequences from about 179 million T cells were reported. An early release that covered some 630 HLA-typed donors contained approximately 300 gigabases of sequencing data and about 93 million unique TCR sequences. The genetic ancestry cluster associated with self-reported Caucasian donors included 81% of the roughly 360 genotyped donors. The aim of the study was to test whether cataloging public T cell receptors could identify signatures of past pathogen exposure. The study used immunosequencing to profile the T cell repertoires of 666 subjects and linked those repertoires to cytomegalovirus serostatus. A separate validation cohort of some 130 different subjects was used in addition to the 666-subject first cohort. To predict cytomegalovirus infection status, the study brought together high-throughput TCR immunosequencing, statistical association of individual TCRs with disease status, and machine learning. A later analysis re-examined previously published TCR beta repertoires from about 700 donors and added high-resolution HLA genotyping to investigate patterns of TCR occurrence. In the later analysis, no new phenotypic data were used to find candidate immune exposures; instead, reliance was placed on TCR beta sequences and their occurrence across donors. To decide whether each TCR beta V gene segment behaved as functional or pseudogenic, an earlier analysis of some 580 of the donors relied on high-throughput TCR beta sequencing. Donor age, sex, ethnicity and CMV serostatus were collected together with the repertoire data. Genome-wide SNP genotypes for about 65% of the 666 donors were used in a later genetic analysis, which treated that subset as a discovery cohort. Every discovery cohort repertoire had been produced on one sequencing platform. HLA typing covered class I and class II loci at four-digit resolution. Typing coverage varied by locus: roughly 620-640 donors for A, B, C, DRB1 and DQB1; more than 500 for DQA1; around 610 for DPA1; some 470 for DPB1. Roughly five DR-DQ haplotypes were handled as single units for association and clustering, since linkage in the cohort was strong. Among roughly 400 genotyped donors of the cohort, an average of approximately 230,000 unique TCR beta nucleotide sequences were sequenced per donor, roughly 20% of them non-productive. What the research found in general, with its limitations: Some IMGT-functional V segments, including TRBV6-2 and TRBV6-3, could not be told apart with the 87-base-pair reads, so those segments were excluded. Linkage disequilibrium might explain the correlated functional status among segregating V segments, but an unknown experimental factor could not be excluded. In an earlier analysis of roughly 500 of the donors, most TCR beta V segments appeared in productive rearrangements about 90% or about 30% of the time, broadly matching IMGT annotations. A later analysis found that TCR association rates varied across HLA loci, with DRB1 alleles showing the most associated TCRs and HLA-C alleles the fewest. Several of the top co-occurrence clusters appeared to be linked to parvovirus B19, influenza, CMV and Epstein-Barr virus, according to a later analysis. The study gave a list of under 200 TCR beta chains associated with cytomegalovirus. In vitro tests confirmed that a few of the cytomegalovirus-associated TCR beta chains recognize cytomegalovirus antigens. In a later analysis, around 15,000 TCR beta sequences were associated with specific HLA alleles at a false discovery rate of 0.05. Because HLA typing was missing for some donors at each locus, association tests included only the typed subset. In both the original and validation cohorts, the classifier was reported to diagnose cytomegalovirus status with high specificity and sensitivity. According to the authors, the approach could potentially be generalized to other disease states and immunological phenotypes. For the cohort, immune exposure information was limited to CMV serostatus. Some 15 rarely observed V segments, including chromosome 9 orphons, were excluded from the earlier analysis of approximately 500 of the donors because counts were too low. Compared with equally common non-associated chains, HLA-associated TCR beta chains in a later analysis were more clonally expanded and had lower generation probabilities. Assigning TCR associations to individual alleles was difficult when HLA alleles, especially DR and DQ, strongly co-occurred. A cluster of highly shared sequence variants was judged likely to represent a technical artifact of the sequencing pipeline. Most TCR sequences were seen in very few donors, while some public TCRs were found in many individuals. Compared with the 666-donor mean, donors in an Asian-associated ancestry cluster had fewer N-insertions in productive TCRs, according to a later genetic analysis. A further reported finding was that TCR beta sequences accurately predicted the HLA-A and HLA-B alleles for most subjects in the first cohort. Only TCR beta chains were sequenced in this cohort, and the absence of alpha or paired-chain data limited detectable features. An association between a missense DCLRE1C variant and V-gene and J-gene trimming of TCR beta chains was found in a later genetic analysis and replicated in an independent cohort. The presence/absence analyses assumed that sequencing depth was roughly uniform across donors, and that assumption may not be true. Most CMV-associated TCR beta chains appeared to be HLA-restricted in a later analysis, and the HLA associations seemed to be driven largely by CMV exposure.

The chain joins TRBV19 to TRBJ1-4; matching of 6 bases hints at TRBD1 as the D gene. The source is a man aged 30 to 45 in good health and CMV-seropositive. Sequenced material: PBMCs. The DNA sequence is TGTGCCAGCAGACAGGAGTTCAGCGAAAAACTGTTTTTT. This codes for CASRQEFSEKLFF.